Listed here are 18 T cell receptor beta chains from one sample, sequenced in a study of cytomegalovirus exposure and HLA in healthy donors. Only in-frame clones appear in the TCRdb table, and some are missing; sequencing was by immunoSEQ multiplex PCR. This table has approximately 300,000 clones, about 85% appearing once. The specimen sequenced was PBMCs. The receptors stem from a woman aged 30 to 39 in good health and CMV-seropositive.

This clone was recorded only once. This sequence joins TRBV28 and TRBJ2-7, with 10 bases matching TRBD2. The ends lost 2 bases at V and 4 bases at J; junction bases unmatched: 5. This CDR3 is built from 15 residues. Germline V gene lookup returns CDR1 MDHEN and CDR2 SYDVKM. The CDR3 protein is CASSLNQREGYEQYF. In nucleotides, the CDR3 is TGTGCCAGCAGTTTAAACCAGCGGGAGGGTTACGAGCAGTACTTC.

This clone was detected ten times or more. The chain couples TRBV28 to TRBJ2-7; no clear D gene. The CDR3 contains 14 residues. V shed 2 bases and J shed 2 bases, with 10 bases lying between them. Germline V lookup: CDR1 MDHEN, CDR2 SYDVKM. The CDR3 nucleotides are TGTGCCAGCAGTTTAATTGGTAGAACCTACGAGCAGTACTTC. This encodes CASSLIGRTYEQYF.

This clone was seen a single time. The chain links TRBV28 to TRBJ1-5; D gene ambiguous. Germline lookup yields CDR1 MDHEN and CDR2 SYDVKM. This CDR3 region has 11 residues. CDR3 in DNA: TGTGCGACACGGGCCAATCAGCCCCAGCATTTT. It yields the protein CATRANQPQHF.

DNA for the CDR3: TGTGCCAGCAGCTACAACACAGGGTCTGGCTATGGCTACACCTTC. Its protein product is CASSYNTGSGYGYTF. The V gene is TRBV11-2, the J gene TRBJ1-2, with D possibly matching TRBD1 (6 bases). CDR3 length equals 15 residues. CDR1 and CDR2 (germline): SGHAT, FQNNGV. The V gene lost 4 bases and the J gene lost 4 bases, with 16 bases spanning the gap.

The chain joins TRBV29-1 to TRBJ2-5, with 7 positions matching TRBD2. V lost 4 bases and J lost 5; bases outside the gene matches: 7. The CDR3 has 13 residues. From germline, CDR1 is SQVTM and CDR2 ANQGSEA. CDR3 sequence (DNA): TGCAGCGTTGGGGAGGGCAGGGATGAGACCCAGTACTTC. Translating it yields CSVGEGRDETQYF.

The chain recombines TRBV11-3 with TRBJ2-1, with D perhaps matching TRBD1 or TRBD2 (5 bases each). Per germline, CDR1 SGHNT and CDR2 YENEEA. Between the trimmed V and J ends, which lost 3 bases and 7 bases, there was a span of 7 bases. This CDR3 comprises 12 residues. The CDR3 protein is CASSLGVNEQFF. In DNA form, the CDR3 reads TGTGCCAGCAGCTTGGGGGTAAATGAGCAGTTCTTC. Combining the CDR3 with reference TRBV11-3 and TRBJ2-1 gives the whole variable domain EAGVVQSPRYKIIEKKQPVAFWCNPISGHNTLYWYLQNLGQGPELLIRYENEEAVDDSQLPKDRFSAERLKGVDSTLKIQPAELGDSAVYLCASSLGVNEQFFGPGTRLTVL.

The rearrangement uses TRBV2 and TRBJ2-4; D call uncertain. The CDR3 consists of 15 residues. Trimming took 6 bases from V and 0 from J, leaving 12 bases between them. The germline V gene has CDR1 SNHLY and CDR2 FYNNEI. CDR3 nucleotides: TGTGCCAGCAGGTCAAGGGAAGTAGCCAAAAACATTCAGTACTTC. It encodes CASRSREVAKNIQYF.

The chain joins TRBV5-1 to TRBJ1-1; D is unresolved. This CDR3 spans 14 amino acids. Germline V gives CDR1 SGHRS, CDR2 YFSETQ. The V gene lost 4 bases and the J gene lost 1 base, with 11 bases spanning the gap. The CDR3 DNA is TGCGCCAGCAGCGTTGAATATTGGAACACTGAAGCTTTCTTT. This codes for CASSVEYWNTEAFF.

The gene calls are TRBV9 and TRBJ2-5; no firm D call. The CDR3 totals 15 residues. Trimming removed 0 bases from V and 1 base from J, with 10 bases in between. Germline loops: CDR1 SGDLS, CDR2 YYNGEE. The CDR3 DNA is TGTGCCAGCAGCGTAGCTGGACGACTCCAAGAGACCCAGTACTTC. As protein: CASSVAGRLQETQYF.

For the CDR3, the DNA is TGCGCCAGCAGCTTTAGGACTAGCGGGATGAATGGGGGTATTGAGCAGTTCTTC. It translates to CASSFRTSGMNGGIEQFF. This chain joins TRBV5-1 and TRBJ2-1, with TRBD2 matching 12 bases. CDR1 SGHRS and CDR2 YFSETQ come from the germline V gene. The CDR3 runs 18 residues. The trim removed 2 bases at V and 9 bases at J, leaving 15 bases unmatched.

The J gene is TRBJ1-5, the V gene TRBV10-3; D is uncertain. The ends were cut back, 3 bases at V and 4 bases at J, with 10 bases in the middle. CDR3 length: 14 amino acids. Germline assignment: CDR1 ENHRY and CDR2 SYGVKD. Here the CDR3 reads CAISDPGRNQPQHF. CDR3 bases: TGTGCCATCAGTGACCCCGGACGGAATCAGCCCCAGCATTTT.

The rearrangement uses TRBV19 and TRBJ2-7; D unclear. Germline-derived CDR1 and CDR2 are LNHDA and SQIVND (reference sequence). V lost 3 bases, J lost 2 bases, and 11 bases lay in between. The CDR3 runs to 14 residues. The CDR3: CASSIEADTYEQYF. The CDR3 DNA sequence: TGTGCCAGTAGTATCGAGGCCGATACCTACGAGCAGTACTTC.

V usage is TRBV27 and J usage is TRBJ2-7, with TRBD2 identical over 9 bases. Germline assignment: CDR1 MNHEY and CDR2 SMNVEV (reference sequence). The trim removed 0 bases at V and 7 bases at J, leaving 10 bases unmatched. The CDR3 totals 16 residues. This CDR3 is CASSLSGGGGLGEQYF. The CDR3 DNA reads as TGTGCCAGCAGTTTATCTGGCGGGGGGGGCCTAGGGGAGCAGTACTTC.

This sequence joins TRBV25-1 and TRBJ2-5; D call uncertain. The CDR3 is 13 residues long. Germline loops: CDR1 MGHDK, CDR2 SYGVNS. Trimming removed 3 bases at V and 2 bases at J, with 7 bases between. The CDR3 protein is CASSDVIQETQYF. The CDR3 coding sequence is TGTGCCAGCAGTGACGTGATACAAGAGACCCAGTACTTC.

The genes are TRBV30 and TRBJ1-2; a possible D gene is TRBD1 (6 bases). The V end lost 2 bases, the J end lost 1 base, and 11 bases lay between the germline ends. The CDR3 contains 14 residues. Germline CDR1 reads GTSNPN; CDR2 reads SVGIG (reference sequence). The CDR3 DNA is TGTGCCTGGAGTAGGGGGGAAAATAACTATGGCTACACCTTC. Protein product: CAWSRGENNYGYTF.

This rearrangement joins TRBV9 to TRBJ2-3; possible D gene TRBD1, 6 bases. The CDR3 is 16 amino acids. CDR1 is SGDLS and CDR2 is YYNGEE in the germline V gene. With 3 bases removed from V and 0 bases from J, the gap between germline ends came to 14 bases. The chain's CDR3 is CASSADGQPSTDTQYF. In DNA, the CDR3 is TGTGCCAGCAGCGCCGACGGACAGCCGAGCACAGATACGCAGTATTTT.

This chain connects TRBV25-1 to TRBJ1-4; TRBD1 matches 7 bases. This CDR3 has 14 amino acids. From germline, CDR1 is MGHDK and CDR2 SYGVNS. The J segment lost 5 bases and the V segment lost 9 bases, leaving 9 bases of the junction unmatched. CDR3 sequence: CASLPNRGNEKLFF. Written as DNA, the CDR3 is TGTGCCAGTCTTCCAAACAGGGGAAATGAAAAACTGTTTTTT.

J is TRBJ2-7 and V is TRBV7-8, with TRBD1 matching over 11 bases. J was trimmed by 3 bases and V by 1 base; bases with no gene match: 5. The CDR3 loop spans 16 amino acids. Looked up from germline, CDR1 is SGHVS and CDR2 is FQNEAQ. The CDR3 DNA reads TGTGCCAGCAGCTTAGTTTCCGGGACAGGGGGCTACGAGCAGTACTTC. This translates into CASSLVSGTGGYEQYF.